These T cell receptor beta chains were read from a single sample in a study of technical replicates of blood from several donors. Sequencing used immunoSEQ multiplex PCR; TCRdb keeps in-frame clones, though not all of them. The table has around 81,000 clones, around four fifths seen once; the top ten hold roughly 3.7%. Sequencing input: PBMCs. The receptor set was obtained from a human donor in good health. Some clones in this sample may be carry-over from other donors' samples. Each CDR3 is given with its conserved first and last residue. A row's size may be missing; if present it is once, few, many or a size class.

abundance	v_gene	j_gene	CDR3aa
NA	TRBV27	TRBJ2-7	CASSFTRTGTTNEQYF
NA	TRBV5-4	TRBJ1-3	CASSLGGMGSGNTIYF
few	TRBV2	TRBJ1-2	CAPRTGNYGYTF
NA	TRBV29-1	TRBJ1-1	CSVSGDPLRLAFF
NA	TRBV4-3	TRBJ2-2	CASSQEGTSGRIGELFF
NA	TRBV6-5	TRBJ2-1	CASSEGLWGNEQFF
few	TRBV6-1	TRBJ1-1	CASSEGRAAEAFF
NA	TRBV6-6	TRBJ2-7	CASSLGGQNYEQYF
NA	TRBV19	TRBJ2-7	CASSIGLAAYEQYF
NA	TRBV1	TRBJ1-1	CTSRHFQSEAFF
NA	TRBV29-1	TRBJ2-5	CSVGGSGGRARETQYF
NA	TRBV4-1	TRBJ2-5	CASSRLPRQVQETQYF
NA	TRBV30	TRBJ1-2	CAWSVLRDRSNGYTF
few	TRBV18	TRBJ1-1	CASSPPSGETQAFF
NA	TRBV30	TRBJ1-2	CAWSARVDGYTF
few	TRBV5-4	TRBJ2-2	CASSFRRRRDPNTGELFF
NA	TRBV27	TRBJ2-3	CASSPPPLAFVLTDTQYF
NA	TRBV7-9	TRBJ1-2	CASSLSGGVNYGYTF
NA	TRBV9	TRBJ2-7	CASSVEGASDEQYF
NA	TRBV2	TRBJ1-2	CASRNTGLSGYTF
NA	TRBV5-6	TRBJ2-2	CASSFVRSTGELFF
few	TRBV6-6	TRBJ1-2	CASSYSTANYGYTF
NA	TRBV5-4	TRBJ2-2	CASSPSSGFNTGELFF
NA	TRBV4-3	TRBJ1-1	CASSQIQGAGGAFF
NA	TRBV7-2	TRBJ2-7	CASSPKTGREQYF
few	TRBV6-1	TRBJ1-2	CASSVNRQGGGYTF
NA	TRBV27	TRBJ2-2	CASSPKGLAATGELFF
NA	TRBV10-3	TRBJ1-2	CAISESGTGTYYGYTF
NA	TRBV4-3	TRBJ2-1	CASSQETSAHEQFF
NA	TRBV6-5	TRBJ2-5	CASSYSEWQETQYF
NA	TRBV7-3	TRBJ2-2	CASRPSRGGFNTGELFF
NA	TRBV13	TRBJ1-1	CASSLGVGLGTEAFF
NA	TRBV2	TRBJ1-2	CASRVTGDYGYTF
NA	TRBV11-1	TRBJ2-5	CASSLMRELGETQYF
NA	TRBV5-8	TRBJ2-5	CASSLTPPETQYF
few	TRBV7-9	TRBJ2-3	CASTDGTKGTDTQYF
NA	TRBV25-1	TRBJ2-1	CATRPAGTSGSQKQFF
NA	TRBV9	TRBJ2-1	CASSETGQDNEQFF
many	TRBV29-1	TRBJ1-1	CSVESLGAITEAFF
NA	TRBV7-9	TRBJ1-2	CASSLGATGVNYGYTF
NA	TRBV6-5	TRBJ1-2	CASSYGTGTYGYTF
NA	TRBV5-4	TRBJ2-1	CASSLVTNNEQFF
once	TRBV7-9	TRBJ2-1	CASSPHWTSGHNEQFF
NA	TRBV30	TRBJ1-1	CAWGQNSYTEAFF
NA	TRBV30	TRBJ1-5	CAWSMTGGGQPQHF
NA	TRBV4-3	TRBJ2-5	CASSQGLAGGETQYF
NA	TRBV7-7	TRBJ2-5	CASSLAGGQETQYF
NA	TRBV29-1	TRBJ1-2	CSVGYSGKGGYGYTF
NA	TRBV11-2	TRBJ2-3	CASSLGSGIYTDTQYF
once	TRBV7-9	TRBJ2-5	CASSPPGGETQYF
NA	TRBV27	TRBJ1-4	CASSNTGAGYEKLFF
NA	TRBV30	TRBJ2-1	CAWSEGLGYNEQFF